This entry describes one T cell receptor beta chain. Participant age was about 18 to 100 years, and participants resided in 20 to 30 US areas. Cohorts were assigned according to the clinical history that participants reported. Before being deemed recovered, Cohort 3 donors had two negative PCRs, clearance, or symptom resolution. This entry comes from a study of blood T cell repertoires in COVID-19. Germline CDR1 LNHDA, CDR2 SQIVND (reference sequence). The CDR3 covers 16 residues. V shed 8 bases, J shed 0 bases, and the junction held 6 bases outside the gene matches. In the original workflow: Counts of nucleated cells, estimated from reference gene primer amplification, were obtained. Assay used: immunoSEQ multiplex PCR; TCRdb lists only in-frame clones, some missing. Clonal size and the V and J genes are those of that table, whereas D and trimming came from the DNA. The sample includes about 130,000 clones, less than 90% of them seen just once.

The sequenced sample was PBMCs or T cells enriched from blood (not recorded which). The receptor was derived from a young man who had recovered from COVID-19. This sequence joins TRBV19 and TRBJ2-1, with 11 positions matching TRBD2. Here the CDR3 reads CASSLGLAASYNEQFF. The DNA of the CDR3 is TGTGCCAGTTCCCTGGGACTAGCGGCCTCCTACAATGAGCAGTTCTTC.